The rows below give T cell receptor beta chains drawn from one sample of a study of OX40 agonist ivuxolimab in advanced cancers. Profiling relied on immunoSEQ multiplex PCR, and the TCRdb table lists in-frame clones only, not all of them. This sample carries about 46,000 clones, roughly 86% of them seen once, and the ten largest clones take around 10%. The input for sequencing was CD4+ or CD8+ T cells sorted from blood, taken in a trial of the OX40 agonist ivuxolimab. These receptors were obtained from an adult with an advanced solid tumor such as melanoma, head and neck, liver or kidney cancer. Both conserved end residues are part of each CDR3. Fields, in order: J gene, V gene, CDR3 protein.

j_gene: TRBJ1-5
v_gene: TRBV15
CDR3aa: CATSSLSYQPQHF

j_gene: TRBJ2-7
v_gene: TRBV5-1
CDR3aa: CASSWEDSYEQYF

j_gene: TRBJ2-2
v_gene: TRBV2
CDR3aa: CASSEGSGELFF

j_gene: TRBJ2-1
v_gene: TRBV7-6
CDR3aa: CASSSSEGQFF

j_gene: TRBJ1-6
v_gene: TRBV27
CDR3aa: CASSTRRHNSPLHF

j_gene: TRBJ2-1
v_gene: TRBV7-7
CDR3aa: CASSPAGAYNEQFF

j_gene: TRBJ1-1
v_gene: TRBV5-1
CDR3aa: CASSLANRGGTEAFF

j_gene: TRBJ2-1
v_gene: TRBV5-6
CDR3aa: CASSFSGKVNEQFF

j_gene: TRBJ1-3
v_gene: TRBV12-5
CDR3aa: CASGFRQGLLGNTIYF

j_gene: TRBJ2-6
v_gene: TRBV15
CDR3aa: CATSRERKSGANVLTF

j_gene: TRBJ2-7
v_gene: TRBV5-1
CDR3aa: CASSFRETSGSSRYEQYF

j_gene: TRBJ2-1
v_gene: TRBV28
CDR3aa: CASSLSRVRYNEQFF

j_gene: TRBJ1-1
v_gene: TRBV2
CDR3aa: CASREDSQQSTEAFF

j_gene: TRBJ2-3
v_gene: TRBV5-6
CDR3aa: CASSQGRDTQYF

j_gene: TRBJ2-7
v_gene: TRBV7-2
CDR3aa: CASSLVDGGYEQYF